These 3 T cell receptor beta chains were all obtained from the same sample, sequenced in a study of T-cell memory formation after mild COVID-19. TCRdb reanalysed the 5' RACE reads using MiXCR and keeps one entry per CDR3 protein. The sample consists of hundreds of thousands of distinct CDR3 sequences, roughly 8% of them appearing once. Input material: PBMCs or a T cell subset sorted from them (not recorded which). All receptors derive from a man younger than 30 who had mild COVID-19 (a few samples of this study predate the infection). Cell type and time point are not known.

In its sample, this clonotype was seen many times. In DNA form, the CDR3 reads TGTGCCTCACACGCGGGACAGGGTTTTTCTGGGGCCAACGTCCTGACTTTC. Translated: CASHAGQGFSGANVLTF. This sequence joins TRBV12-3 or TRBV12-4 and TRBJ2-6, with 9 bases that match TRBD1. The CDR3 contains 17 residues. V was pared by 11 bases and J by 1 base, with 12 bases of the junction left unmatched.

The rearrangement links TRBV4-3 to TRBJ1-1; D ambiguous. Per germline, CDR1 LGHNA and CDR2 YSLEER. V was shortened by 4 bases and J by 8 bases, with 17 bases between the two germline ends. This CDR3 has 14 residues. CDR3 sequence reads: CASSRREGGSEAFF. In DNA form, the CDR3 reads TGCGCCAGCAGCCGGCGAGAGGGCGGCAGCGAAGCTTTCTTT.

This clonotype occurred many times. This chain joins TRBV4-3 and TRBJ2-7; D is possibly TRBD1 (6 bases). The CDR3 is 14 residues long. CDR1 is LGHNA and CDR2 is YSLEER in the germline V gene. Between the trimmed V and J ends, which lost 0 bases and 2 bases, there was a span of 8 bases. DNA of the CDR3: TGCGCCAGCAGCCAAGAAAGGGACACCTACGAGCAGTACGTC. Translating gives CASSQERDTYEQYV.